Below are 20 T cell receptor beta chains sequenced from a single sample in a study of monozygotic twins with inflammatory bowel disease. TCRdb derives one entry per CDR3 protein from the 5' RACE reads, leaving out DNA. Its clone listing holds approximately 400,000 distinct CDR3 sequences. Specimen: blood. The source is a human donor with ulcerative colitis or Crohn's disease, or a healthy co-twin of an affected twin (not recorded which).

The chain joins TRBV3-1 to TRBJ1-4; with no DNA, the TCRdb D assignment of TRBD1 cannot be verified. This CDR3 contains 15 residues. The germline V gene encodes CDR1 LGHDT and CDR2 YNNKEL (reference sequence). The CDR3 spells CASSPLTGANEKLFF.

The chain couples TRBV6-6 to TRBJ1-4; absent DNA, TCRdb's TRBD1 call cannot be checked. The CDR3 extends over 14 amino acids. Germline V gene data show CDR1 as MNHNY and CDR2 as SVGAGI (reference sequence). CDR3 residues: CASRPTGANEKLFF.

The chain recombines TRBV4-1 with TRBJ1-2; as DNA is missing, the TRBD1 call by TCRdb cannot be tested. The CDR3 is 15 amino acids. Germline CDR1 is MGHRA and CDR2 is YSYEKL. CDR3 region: CASSQENRGPYGYTF.

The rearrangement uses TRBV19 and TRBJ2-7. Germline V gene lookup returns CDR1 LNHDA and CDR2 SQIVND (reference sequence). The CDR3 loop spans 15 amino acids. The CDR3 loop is CASSIRAGGANEQYF. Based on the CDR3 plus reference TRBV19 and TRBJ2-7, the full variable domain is DGGITQSPKYLFRKEGQNVTLSCEQNLNHDAMYWYRQDPGQGLRLIYYSQIVNDFQKGDIAEGYSVSREKKESFPLTVTSAQKNPTAFYLCASSIRAGGANEQYFGPGTRLTVT.

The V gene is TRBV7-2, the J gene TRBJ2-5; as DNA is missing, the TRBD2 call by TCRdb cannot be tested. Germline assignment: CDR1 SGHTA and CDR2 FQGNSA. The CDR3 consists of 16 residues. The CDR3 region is CASSLTGAGARETQYF. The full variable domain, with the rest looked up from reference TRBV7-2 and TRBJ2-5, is GAGVSQSPSNKVTEKGKDVELRCDPISGHTALYWYRQSLGQGLEFLIYFQGNSAPDKSGLPSDRFSAERTGGSVSTLTIQRTQQEDSAVYLCASSLTGAGARETQYFGPGTRLLVL.

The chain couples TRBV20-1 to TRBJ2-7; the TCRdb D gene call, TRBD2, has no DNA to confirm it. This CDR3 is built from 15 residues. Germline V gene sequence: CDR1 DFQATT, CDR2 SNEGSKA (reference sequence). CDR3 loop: CSARSGGATTREQYF.

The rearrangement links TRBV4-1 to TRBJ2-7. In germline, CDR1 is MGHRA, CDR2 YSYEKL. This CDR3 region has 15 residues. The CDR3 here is CASSQDRGDSYEQYF.

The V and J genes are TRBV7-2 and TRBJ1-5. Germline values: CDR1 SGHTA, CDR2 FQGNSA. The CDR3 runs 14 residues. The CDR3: CASSLFGSNQPQHF.

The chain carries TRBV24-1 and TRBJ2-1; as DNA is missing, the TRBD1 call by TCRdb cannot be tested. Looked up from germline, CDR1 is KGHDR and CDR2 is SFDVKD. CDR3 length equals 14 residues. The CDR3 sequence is CATSDFGTGYEQFF.

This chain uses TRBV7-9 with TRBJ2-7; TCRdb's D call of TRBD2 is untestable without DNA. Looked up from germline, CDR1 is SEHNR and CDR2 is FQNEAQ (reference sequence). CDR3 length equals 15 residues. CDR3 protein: CASSRWLDPNLEQYF.

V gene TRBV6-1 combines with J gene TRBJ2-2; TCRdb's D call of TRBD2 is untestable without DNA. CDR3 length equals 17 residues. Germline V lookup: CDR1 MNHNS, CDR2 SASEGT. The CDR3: CASSGLAGGLNTGELFF.

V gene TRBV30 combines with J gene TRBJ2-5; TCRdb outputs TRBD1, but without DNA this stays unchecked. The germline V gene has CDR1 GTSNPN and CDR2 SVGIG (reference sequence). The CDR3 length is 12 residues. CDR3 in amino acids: CAWSDPPETQYF.

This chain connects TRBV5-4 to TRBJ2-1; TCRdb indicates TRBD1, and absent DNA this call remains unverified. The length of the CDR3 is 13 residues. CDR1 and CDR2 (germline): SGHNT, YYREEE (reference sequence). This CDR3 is CASSFGPGDEQFF.

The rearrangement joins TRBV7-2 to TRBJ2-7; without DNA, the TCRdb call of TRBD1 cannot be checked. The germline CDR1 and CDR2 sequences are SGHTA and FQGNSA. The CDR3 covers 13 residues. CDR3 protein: CASSFQGSYEQYF.

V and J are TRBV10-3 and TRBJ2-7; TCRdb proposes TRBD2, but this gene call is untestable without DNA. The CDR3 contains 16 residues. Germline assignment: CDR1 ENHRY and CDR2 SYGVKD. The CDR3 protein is CAISEFSLGGNYEQYF.

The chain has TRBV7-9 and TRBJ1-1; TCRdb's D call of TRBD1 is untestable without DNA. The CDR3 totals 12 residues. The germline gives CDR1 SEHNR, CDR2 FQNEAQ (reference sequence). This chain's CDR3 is CASSSDRAEAFF.

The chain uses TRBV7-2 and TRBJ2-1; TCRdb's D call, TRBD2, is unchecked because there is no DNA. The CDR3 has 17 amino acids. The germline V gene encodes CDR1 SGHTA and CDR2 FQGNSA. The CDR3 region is CASSLSWGSGGSNEQFF.

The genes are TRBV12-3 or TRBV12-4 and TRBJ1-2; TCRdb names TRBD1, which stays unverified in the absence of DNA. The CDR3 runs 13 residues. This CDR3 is CASGTGGGYGYTF.

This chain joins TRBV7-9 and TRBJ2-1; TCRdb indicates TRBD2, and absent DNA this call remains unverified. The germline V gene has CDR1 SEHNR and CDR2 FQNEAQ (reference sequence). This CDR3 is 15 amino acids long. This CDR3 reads CTSSLHGGEVNEQFF.

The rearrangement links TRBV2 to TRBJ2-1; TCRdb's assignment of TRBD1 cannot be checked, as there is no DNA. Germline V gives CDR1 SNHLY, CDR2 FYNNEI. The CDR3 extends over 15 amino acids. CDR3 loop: CASSELGAWGNEQFF.